A selection of T cell receptor beta chains follows, all from one sample in a study of blood T cell repertoires in COVID-19. Repertoires were generated with immunoSEQ multiplex PCR, while TCRdb's copy carries only in-frame clones and drops some. The sample yields 250,000 to 300,000 clones, roughly 87% seen once. The specimen was PBMCs or T cells enriched from blood (not recorded which). These receptor sequences come from a woman aged 25 to 39 who had recovered from COVID-19. Both conserved end residues are part of each CDR3. The D gene is left open where the match is weak. Clone size appears in some rows only: once, few, many, or a class for an expanded clone.

d_gene | j_gene | abundance | v_gene | CDR3aa | CDR3nt
TRBD1 | TRBJ2-7 | NA | TRBV5-4 | CASSQTGADEQYF | TGTGCCAGCAGCCAAACAGGGGCCGACGAGCAGTACTTC
NA | TRBJ1-3 | NA | TRBV28 | CASSFAAGNTIYF | TGTGCCAGCAGTTTCGCGGCTGGAAACACCATATATTTT
NA | TRBJ1-3 | once | TRBV6-1 | CASSEDRARSGNTIYF | TGTGCCAGCAGTGAAGACAGGGCAAGGTCTGGAAACACCATATATTTT
NA | TRBJ2-7 | once | TRBV10-2 | CASTSGWFYEQYF | TGCGCCAGCACGTCAGGGTGGTTTTACGAGCAGTACTTC
TRBD1 | TRBJ2-1 | NA | TRBV7-3 | CASSADRGINEQFF | TGTGCCAGCAGCGCCGACAGGGGGATTAATGAGCAGTTCTTC
TRBD2 | TRBJ2-3 | NA | TRBV5-6 | CASSSFSGSGGFGTQYF | TGTGCCAGCAGCTCGTTTAGCGGGAGTGGCGGATTCGGTACGCAGTATTTT
NA | TRBJ2-7 | NA | TRBV11-2 | CASSLKLWSSYEQYF | TGTGCCAGCAGCTTGAAATTATGGAGCTCCTACGAGCAGTACTTC
TRBD1 | TRBJ1-4 | NA | TRBV7-2 | CASSLVPGTGYEKLFF | TGTGCCAGCAGCTTAGTTCCGGGGACAGGGTATGAAAAACTGTTTTTT
TRBD2 | TRBJ2-1 | NA | TRBV19 | CATTLAGGPYEQFF | TGTGCCACCACCCTAGCGGGGGGGCCCTATGAGCAGTTCTTC
TRBD1 | TRBJ1-2 | NA | TRBV6-1 | CASSQQGNYGYTF | TGTGCCAGCAGCCAACAGGGGAACTATGGCTACACCTTC
NA | TRBJ1-1 | NA | TRBV7-9 | CASTLALSGVRWNTEAFF | TGTGCCAGCACCCTGGCGTTAAGTGGAGTGCGGTGGAACACTGAAGCTTTCTTT
TRBD2 | TRBJ2-7 | NA | TRBV7-3 | CASSISGGSYEQYF | TGTGCCAGCAGCATTAGCGGGGGTTCCTACGAGCAGTACTTC
TRBD2 | TRBJ2-7 | NA | TRBV5-1 | CASSLVGTSGYEQYF | TGCGCCAGCAGCTTGGTAGGGACTAGCGGTTACGAGCAGTACTTC
TRBD1 | TRBJ1-2 | once | TRBV7-9 | CASSCNPGQGGICYGYTF | TGTGCCAGCAGCTGCAATCCGGGACAGGGTGGGATTTGCTATGGCTACACCTTC
NA | TRBJ1-2 | NA | TRBV18 | CASSPPGDTNYGYTF | TGTGCCAGCTCACCCCCAGGGGACACTAACTATGGCTACACCTTC
TRBD2 | TRBJ2-7 | NA | TRBV19 | CASSPGTSGEQYF | TGTGCCAGTAGTCCTGGGACTAGCGGCGAGCAGTACTTC
TRBD1 | TRBJ1-5 | NA | TRBV28 | CASSFGTGYGPQHF | TGTGCCAGCAGTTTTGGGACAGGGTATGGTCCCCAGCATTTT
TRBD1 | TRBJ1-2 | NA | TRBV5-4 | CASSPGTGGPYGYTF | TGTGCCAGCAGCCCCGGGACAGGGGGGCCCTATGGCTACACCTTC
TRBD1 | TRBJ2-2 | NA | TRBV14 | CASSQRQGAGTGELFF | TGTGCCAGCAGCCAACGACAGGGTGCGGGCACCGGGGAGCTGTTTTTT
TRBD1 | TRBJ1-1 | NA | TRBV5-5 | CASSLDRGATEAFF | TGTGCCAGCAGCTTGGACAGGGGTGCGACTGAAGCTTTCTTT
NA | TRBJ1-2 | NA | TRBV27 | CASSFPFIVFTYGYTF | TGTGCCAGCAGTTTCCCATTCATAGTCTTTACCTATGGCTACACCTTC
NA | TRBJ1-6 | once | TRBV14 | CASSQDWRVSPLHF | TGTGCCAGCAGCCAAGATTGGCGGGTTTCACCCCTCCACTTT
TRBD2 | TRBJ2-7 | NA | TRBV4-3 | CASSQDKAGETYEQYF | TGCGCCAGCAGCCAAGATAAAGCGGGGGAGACCTACGAGCAGTACTTC
NA | TRBJ2-3 | NA | TRBV11-3 | CASSLAPSTDTQYF | TGTGCCAGCAGCTTAGCCCCTAGCACAGATACGCAGTATTTT
NA | TRBJ2-7 | NA | TRBV5-1 | CASSLSQGILYF | TGCGCCAGCAGCTTGTCTCAGGGGATCCTGTACTTC
NA | TRBJ1-5 | NA | TRBV6-2/TRBV6-3 | CASSRRGADQPQHF | TGTGCCAGCAGCCGCCGGGGGGCGGATCAGCCCCAGCATTTT
TRBD1 | TRBJ2-7 | NA | TRBV7-9 | CASSLEDRVVEQYF | TGTGCCAGCAGCTTAGAGGACAGGGTGGTCGAGCAGTACTTC
NA | TRBJ2-3 | NA | TRBV6-5 | CASSYIADTQYF | TGTGCCAGCAGTTACATCGCAGATACGCAGTATTTT
TRBD1 | TRBJ1-1 | NA | TRBV29-1 | CSVEPLETGEEVMNTEAFF | TGCAGCGTTGAGCCCCTCGAGACAGGGGAGGAGGTGATGAACACTGAAGCTTTCTTT
NA | TRBJ2-1 | NA | TRBV5-1 | CASTYGEPPPYNEQFF | TGCGCCAGCACCTATGGTGAGCCCCCGCCTTACAATGAGCAGTTCTTC
TRBD2 | TRBJ2-2 | NA | TRBV24-1 | CATSDFGLAGGYTGELFF | TGTGCCACCAGTGATTTTGGCCTAGCGGGGGGCTACACCGGGGAGCTGTTTTTT
TRBD1 | TRBJ2-7 | NA | TRBV9 | CASSGQGPFYEQYF | TGTGCCAGCAGCGGACAGGGCCCGTTCTACGAGCAGTACTTC
TRBD1 | TRBJ2-7 | NA | TRBV18 | CASSEPGTGEYEQYF | TGTGCCAGCTCCGAGCCCGGGACAGGGGAATACGAGCAGTACTTC
NA | TRBJ1-1 | NA | TRBV10-3 | CAIKGPGNTEAFF | TGTGCCATCAAGGGGCCGGGGAACACTGAAGCTTTCTTT
NA | TRBJ1-1 | few | TRBV13 | CASSSPRGGASEAFF | TGTGCCAGCAGCTCCCCGCGGGGGGGTGCCTCTGAAGCTTTCTTT
TRBD2 | TRBJ2-1 | NA | TRBV19 | CASSIHRASGRVGNEQFF | TGTGCCAGTAGTATTCATCGGGCTAGCGGGAGGGTAGGGAATGAGCAGTTCTTC
TRBD2 | TRBJ2-3 | NA | TRBV7-9 | CASSLHRLAGDTQYF | TGTGCCAGCAGCTTACATCGCCTAGCGGGGGATACGCAGTATTTT
NA | TRBJ1-2 | NA | TRBV27 | CASSAHHILYGYTF | TGTGCCAGCAGTGCCCACCATATACTCTATGGCTACACCTTC
TRBD1 | TRBJ2-7 | once | TRBV29-1 | CSVLGTGIYEQYF | TGCAGCGTTCTAGGGACAGGGATCTACGAGCAGTACTTC
NA | TRBJ2-5 | NA | TRBV3-1/TRBV3-2 | CASSQDQGYSLVKTQYF | TGTGCCAGCAGCCAAGATCAGGGGTATTCCCTAGTAAAGACCCAGTACTTC
NA | TRBJ2-5 | NA | TRBV6-1 | CASSELSWRETQYF | TGTGCCAGCAGTGAGTTAAGCTGGAGGGAGACCCAGTACTTC
TRBD1 | TRBJ2-7 | NA | TRBV9 | CASSPRSGQGLPYEQYF | TGTGCCAGCAGCCCTCGATCCGGACAGGGGCTTCCCTACGAGCAGTACTTC
NA | TRBJ2-2 | NA | TRBV3-1/TRBV3-2 | CASSQGPLAPTGELFF | TGTGCCAGCAGCCAAGGTCCGCTAGCTCCTACCGGGGAGCTGTTTTTT
TRBD1 | TRBJ2-7 | NA | TRBV25-1 | CASGDRDEQYF | TGTGCCAGCGGAGACAGGGACGAGCAGTACTTC
TRBD1 | TRBJ2-7 | NA | TRBV27 | CASILRGTGGVYEQYF | TGTGCCAGCATCCTCCGTGGGACAGGGGGTGTCTACGAGCAGTACTTC
NA | TRBJ2-3 | once | TRBV4-1 | CASSTNGDTQYF | TGCGCCAGCTCTACCAACGGAGATACGCAGTATTTT
NA | TRBJ2-7 | NA | TRBV11-1 | CASSLSVLSTSEYF | TGTGCCAGCAGCTTATCTGTACTTTCTACGAGTGAGTACTTC
TRBD2 | TRBJ2-3 | once | TRBV5-1 | CASSFSGGAADTQYF | TGCGCCAGCAGCTTTAGCGGGGGGGCCGCAGATACGCAGTATTTT
TRBD1 | TRBJ1-6 | NA | TRBV5-1 | CASKGTGISPLHF | TGCGCCAGCAAGGGGACAGGGATTTCACCCCTCCACTTT
TRBD1 | TRBJ1-3 | NA | TRBV4-3 | CASSQLLSDREVRWGSGNTIYF | TGCGCCAGCAGCCAACTCCTGTCTGACAGGGAAGTACGGTGGGGCTCTGGAAACACCATATATTTT
NA | TRBJ2-3 | NA | TRBV7-9 | CASSLDGREVDTQYF | TGTGCCAGCAGCTTAGATGGCAGGGAAGTAGATACGCAGTATTTT
TRBD2 | TRBJ2-3 | NA | TRBV19 | CASSIRLATTDTQYF | TGTGCCAGTAGTATCCGACTAGCGACTACAGATACGCAGTATTTT
NA | TRBJ2-1 | NA | TRBV5-1 | CASSRKGTLNEQFF | TGCGCCAGCAGTCGGAAGGGGACTCTTAATGAGCAGTTCTTC
TRBD1 | TRBJ1-1 | NA | TRBV10-2 | CASGDRRIRDTEAFF | TGCGCCAGTGGGGACAGGCGAATTAGGGACACTGAAGCTTTCTTT